This TCR beta chain was sequenced for a study of cytomegalovirus exposure and HLA in healthy donors. The PCR had 60 Vbeta and 13 Jbeta primers. The assay was immunoSEQ multiplex PCR, and TCRdb's table has in-frame clones only and misses some. The data show approximately 100,000 clones, under 75% seen once. A remark on this clone: Its antigen is still unknown.

Although they were nominally healthy when sampled, donors likely had unrecorded immune exposures. Study-wide results and caveats: An analysis done earlier found most TCR beta V segments productive about 87% or about 30% of the time. The classifier reportedly diagnosed cytomegalovirus status with high specificity and sensitivity. In vitro, three CMV-associated chains proved specific for CMV antigens.

The TCR originated in a female donor in good health and CMV-seronegative. Sequencing used PBMCs.

For the CDR3, the DNA is TGTGCCAGCAGCCAAAAGAGGGGAATAGGGGGCGAACAGCCCCAGCATTTT. Its translation is CASSQKRGIGGEQPQHF. V is TRBV4-2 and J is TRBJ1-5, with 7 bases identical to TRBD1. The CDR3 runs 17 residues. Losses at the gene ends were 2 bases for V and 7 bases for J; bases not matched to a gene: 14. Germline assignment: CDR1 LGHNA and CDR2 YNFKEQ.